This T cell receptor (beta chain) was retrieved from a study of radiotherapy plus CTLA-4 blockade in lung cancer. The table came from immunoSEQ multiplex PCR; TCRdb's copy has only in-frame clones and leaves some out. The sample consists of 40,000 to 45,000 clones, about 70% of them appearing once. The CDR3 spans 15 residues. From germline, CDR1 is SNHLY and CDR2 FYNNEI. V shed 6 bases, J shed 3 bases, and the junction held 10 bases outside the gene matches. The chain uses TRBV2 and TRBJ2-7, with 8 bases aligning to TRBD1. This receptor was taken from a human donor with non-small cell lung cancer who had a partial response to radiotherapy plus ipilimumab. The sample consisted of peripheral blood, taken from a patient treated with radiotherapy plus ipilimumab. CDR3 sequence (DNA): TGTGCCAGCAGCTTTCGACAGGGGAGCGACTACGAGCAGTACTTC. Encoded protein: CASSFRQGSDYEQYF.